The present T cell receptor beta chain was sequenced within a study of blood T cell repertoires in COVID-19. Study summary: The cDNA or gDNA used as material had been derived from T cells, B-cell-depleted T cells, or PBMCs.

The CDR3 runs 15 residues. V gave up 2 bases and J gave up 3 bases, with 14 bases separating them. Germline CDR1 GTSNPN, CDR2 SVGIG (reference sequence). The protocol was immunoSEQ multiplex PCR, while the TCRdb copy is restricted to in-frame clones and leaves out a portion. The profile shows around 110,000 clones, approximately 80% of them singletons. This clonotype originated in a woman aged 55-69 years with acute or convalescent COVID-19. The sample taken for sequencing was peripheral blood. The chain couples TRBV30 to TRBJ2-4; possibly TRBD2 for D (5 bases). The CDR3 DNA is TGTGCCTGGAGTCGGTCCGGGGATGGCAAAAACATTCAGTACTTC. This translates into CAWSRSGDGKNIQYF.